These T cell receptor beta chains were read from a single sample in a study of blood T cell repertoires in COVID-19. Only in-frame clones appear in the TCRdb table, and some are missing; sequencing was by immunoSEQ multiplex PCR. Among over 40,000 clones listed, 70% to 90% were seen once. Source material: peripheral blood. All receptors come from a man older than 75 with acute or convalescent COVID-19. Both conserved end residues are part of each CDR3. D genes are given only for firm matches. A row's size may be missing; if present it is once, few, many or a size class.

length,V,J,D,size,DNA,CDR3
16,TRBV7-2,TRBJ1-4,-,-,TGTGCCAGCAGCTTAGGGGGAGTGTCAACTAATGAAAAACTGTTTTTT,CASSLGGVSTNEKLFF
11,TRBV6-5,TRBJ1-1,-,-,TGTGCCAGCAGTCCAGGGACTGAAGCTTTCTTT,CASSPGTEAFF
15,TRBV6-1,TRBJ1-2,-,-,TGTGCCAGCAGTGAAGCCGACGTGGGGCTAGGAGGCTACACCTTC,CASSEADVGLGGYTF
13,TRBV10-3,TRBJ1-6,TRBD1,-,TGTGCCACCAGGGACAGGGTCAATTCACCCCTCCACTTT,CATRDRVNSPLHF
15,TRBV19,TRBJ1-1,-,-,TGTGCCAGTAGTATAGCAACCCCGGGAGACACTGAAGCTTTCTTT,CASSIATPGDTEAFF
15,TRBV5-6,TRBJ1-2,TRBD1,-,TGTGCCAGCAGCTTGGAAGAGAGGGACAGGGACGGCTACACCTTC,CASSLEERDRDGYTF
16,TRBV18,TRBJ2-6,TRBD1,-,TGTGCCAGCTCATCTCGACAGGGTAACGGGGCCAACGTCCTGACTTTC,CASSSRQGNGANVLTF
14,TRBV14,TRBJ2-7,-,-,TGTGCCAGCAGCCATGGGCAGGGCCGCCGCGAGCAGTACTTC,CASSHGQGRREQYF
17,TRBV7-8,TRBJ1-5,TRBD1,once,TGTGCCAGCAGCTATGACAGGGGGCAGTATAGCAATCAGCCCCAGCATTTT,CASSYDRGQYSNQPQHF
15,TRBV9,TRBJ1-2,TRBD1,-,TGTGCCAGCAGCGACGACAGGGGGTTTAACTATGGCTACACCTTC,CASSDDRGFNYGYTF
14,TRBV7-8,TRBJ2-7,-,-,TGTGCCAGCAGCCCCCGACTAGAAATGTACGAGCAGTACTTC,CASSPRLEMYEQYF
17,TRBV18,TRBJ2-7,TRBD1,once,TGTGCCAGCTCACCACGGAAGGGGGCTACTTTGAACTACGAGCAGTACTTC,CASSPRKGATLNYEQYF
14,TRBV5-4,TRBJ2-1,TRBD2,-,TGTGCCAGCAGCTTGGAGGCTGGAAGCGGGGGTCGGTTCTTC,CASSLEAGSGGRFF
16,TRBV3-1/TRBV3-2,TRBJ2-3,TRBD2,-,TGTGCCAGCAGCTTGGACGCTAGCGGGGTCACAGATACGCAGTATTTT,CASSLDASGVTDTQYF
16,TRBV7-2,TRBJ1-3,-,few,TGTGCCAGCAGCCTAAAATCGGACAGCTCTGGAAACACCATATATTTT,CASSLKSDSSGNTIYF
14,TRBV27,TRBJ2-1,-,few,TGTGCCAGCACCCGTCGGAGCTCCTACAATGAGCAGTTCTTC,CASTRRSSYNEQFF
14,TRBV30,TRBJ1-6,TRBD1,few,TGTGCCTGGAGGGACAGGGGGCATCAGTCACCCCTCCACTTT,CAWRDRGHQSPLHF
13,TRBV3-1/TRBV3-2,TRBJ2-3,-,-,TGTGCCAGCAGCCGAGGAAGCACAGATACGCAGTATTTT,CASSRGSTDTQYF
18,TRBV11-2,TRBJ2-3,-,-,TGTGCCAGCAGCTTCGTACGAGCGGACGGAGGGATCACAGATACGCAGTATTTT,CASSFVRADGGITDTQYF
14,TRBV6-4,TRBJ1-2,-,-,TGTGCCAGCAGTGATTGGCCAGGGCGGTATGGCTACACCTTC,CASSDWPGRYGYTF
15,TRBV6-6,TRBJ1-1,TRBD1,-,TGTGCCAGCAGTTCCCCTCTCCGGACAGGGGCTGAAGCTTTCTTT,CASSSPLRTGAEAFF
14,TRBV6-5,TRBJ2-2,TRBD1,-,TGTGCCAGCATTCGACAGGGGGACACCGGGGAGCTGTTTTTT,CASIRQGDTGELFF
15,TRBV4-3,TRBJ1-5,-,-,TGCGCCAGCAGCCAAGATTTGCAGTTCAATCAGCCCCAGCATTTT,CASSQDLQFNQPQHF
15,TRBV19,TRBJ1-1,TRBD1,-,TGTGCCAGCCGGGGACAGTCCTTACCGAACACTGAAGCTTTCTTT,CASRGQSLPNTEAFF
15,TRBV18,TRBJ2-4,TRBD1,-,TGTGCCAGCTCACCACCCCAGGGGGCGAAAAACATTCAGTACTTC,CASSPPQGAKNIQYF
11,TRBV29-1,TRBJ1-1,-,-,TGCAGCGTCGGGAGTTTCACTGAAGCTTTCTTT,CSVGSFTEAFF
14,TRBV19,TRBJ2-2,-,-,TGTGCCAGTAGTCCGAGGGGGTTCGCCGGGGAGCTGTTTTTT,CASSPRGFAGELFF
14,TRBV6-5,TRBJ1-1,-,-,TGTGCCAGCAGTCTCCGACATATGAACACTGAAGCTTTCTTT,CASSLRHMNTEAFF
18,TRBV18,TRBJ2-2,-,-,TGTGCCAGCTCAATCCCGGGCACAGGGCCCTCGAACACCGGGGAGCTGTTTTTT,CASSIPGTGPSNTGELFF
15,TRBV2,TRBJ1-1,TRBD1,-,TGTGCCAGCACGCGATCGAGGGGGCGGAACACTGAAGCTTTCTTT,CASTRSRGRNTEAFF
14,TRBV7-2,TRBJ2-5,TRBD2,-,TGTGCCAGCAGCTTAGCAGCGGGAGGAGAGACCCAGTACTTC,CASSLAAGGETQYF
15,TRBV10-1,TRBJ2-7,TRBD1,-,TGCGCCAGCAGTGATGGGACAGGGATTTTGTACGAGCAGTACTTC,CASSDGTGILYEQYF
12,TRBV6-1,TRBJ1-1,-,once,TGTGCCAGCAGTGAGACACCCGCTGAAGCTTTCTTT,CASSETPAEAFF
17,TRBV5-1,TRBJ2-3,TRBD2,-,TGCGCCAGCAGCGCGACGGGAGCGGGGTCTAGCACAGATACGCAGTATTTT,CASSATGAGSSTDTQYF
17,TRBV11-2,TRBJ2-5,TRBD2,-,TGTGCCAGCAGCTTAGGGACTCGGACTAGCGGGGGCGAGACCCAGTACTTC,CASSLGTRTSGGETQYF
13,TRBV19,TRBJ1-1,-,-,TGTGCCAGTTTTTCAGACAGGAACACTGAAGCTTTCTTT,CASFSDRNTEAFF
18,TRBV19,TRBJ2-6,TRBD1,-,TGTGCCAGCAACCTAGACAGGGGAGCCCTGTCTGGGGCCAACGTCCTGACTTTC,CASNLDRGALSGANVLTF
15,TRBV7-8,TRBJ2-1,TRBD2,-,TGTGCCAGCAGCTTTAGTAGCGGGGGGGCGATTGAGCAGTTCTTC,CASSFSSGGAIEQFF
15,TRBV7-8,TRBJ1-2,-,-,TGTGCCAGCACCCGGACTGCTGTCCTTCCCAGTGGCTACACCTTC,CASTRTAVLPSGYTF
14,TRBV3-1/TRBV3-2,TRBJ2-2,TRBD2,-,TGTGCCAGCAGCTACAGCGGGGGCACCGGGGAGCTGTTTTTT,CASSYSGGTGELFF
15,TRBV6-5,TRBJ2-3,-,-,TGTGCCAGCAGTCCCCGTGCAACTAGCACAGATACGCAGTATTTT,CASSPRATSTDTQYF
13,TRBV5-1,TRBJ2-1,TRBD1,once,TGCGCCAGCAGCTTGGACAGGGGGGATGAGCAGTTCTTC,CASSLDRGDEQFF
12,TRBV29-1,TRBJ2-7,-,-,TGCAGCGTTAACCGGGACACCTACGAGCAGTACTTC,CSVNRDTYEQYF
13,TRBV3-1/TRBV3-2,TRBJ1-5,-,-,TGTGCCAGCAGCCAAGCCCCCGGGTTGCCCCAGCATTTT,CASSQAPGLPQHF
13,TRBV14,TRBJ2-5,TRBD2,-,TGTGCCAGCAGCCGCGGACTAGCCGAGACCCAGTACTTC,CASSRGLAETQYF
14,TRBV7-9,TRBJ2-3,TRBD2,-,TGTGCCAGCACCCCGGGACTAGCAGGGGATACGCAGTATTTT,CASTPGLAGDTQYF
14,TRBV6-5,TRBJ2-3,-,once,TGTGCCAGCAGTTACCGGGGTGGCACAGATACGCAGTATTTT,CASSYRGGTDTQYF
14,TRBV6-6,TRBJ2-7,-,-,TGTGCCAGCAGCTCCCCCTCGAGCTCCTACGAGCAGTACTTC,CASSSPSSSYEQYF
15,TRBV5-4,TRBJ2-7,TRBD2,-,TGTGCCAGCAGCCCTGCGGGCGGGGGATCCTACGAGCAGTACTTC,CASSPAGGGSYEQYF
17,TRBV7-2,TRBJ2-2,TRBD2,-,TGTGCCAGCAGCCCCGACTACGAGCGGGGGGGCGCCGGGGAGCTGTTTTTT,CASSPDYERGGAGELFF
14,TRBV6-2/TRBV6-3,TRBJ1-5,-,-,TGTGCCAGCAGCGCCCGGACAGGCAATCAGCCCCAGCATTTT,CASSARTGNQPQHF
16,TRBV6-2/TRBV6-3,TRBJ2-5,TRBD2,-,TGTGCCAGCAGTTACCCTAGCGGGGGGGCCGGGGAGACCCAGTACTTC,CASSYPSGGAGETQYF
15,TRBV19,TRBJ2-5,TRBD1,-,TGTGCCATAGGGGTTAAACAGGGGAACCAAGAGACCCAGTACTTC,CAIGVKQGNQETQYF
15,TRBV6-5,TRBJ2-7,TRBD2,-,TGTGCCAGCAGATCCGCTGGACTAGGGGCCTACGAGCAGTACTTC,CASRSAGLGAYEQYF
14,TRBV5-1,TRBJ2-5,-,once,TGCGCCAGCAGACTTCAGGGGTACCAAGAGACCCAGTACTTC,CASRLQGYQETQYF
14,TRBV14,TRBJ2-1,-,-,TGTGCCAGCAGCCAAGGGAGATCCTCCAATGAGCAGTTCTTC,CASSQGRSSNEQFF
12,TRBV2,TRBJ1-5,TRBD1,-,TGTGCCTCTAAGGGGGCGGGTCAGCCCCAGCATTTT,CASKGAGQPQHF
11,TRBV6-5,TRBJ1-1,-,-,TGTGCCAGCGGGCGGGAAACTGAAGCTTTCTTT,CASGRETEAFF
13,TRBV7-8,TRBJ1-2,TRBD1,-,TGTGCCAGCAGCTTGGGCAGGGGGGAGGGCTACACCTTC,CASSLGRGEGYTF